This passage covers 6 T cell receptor beta chains from one sample sequenced in a study of T cell responses to AZD1222 COVID-19 vaccine. Assay used: immunoSEQ multiplex PCR; TCRdb lists only in-frame clones, some missing. The sample lists about 160,000 clones; around nine tenths were seen once. The material was peripheral blood, obtained 28 days after the second AZD1222 dose. The receptors originated from an adult who received the AZD1222 COVID-19 vaccine.

This clone appeared a few times. The V and J genes are TRBV2 and TRBJ1-1, with TRBD1 identical over 7 bases. Germline lookup yields CDR1 SNHLY and CDR2 FYNNEI. V lost 8 bases, J lost 0 bases, and 6 bases stayed unmatched. The CDR3 covers 14 residues. The CDR3 spells CASRPRGMNTEAFF. Written as DNA, the CDR3 is TGTGCCAGCCGCCCCAGGGGGATGAACACTGAAGCTTTCTTT.

The genes are TRBV4-3 and TRBJ1-3; D is perhaps TRBD1 (5 bases). The V end was cut by 1 base, the J end by 1 base, with 14 bases between. The CDR3 spans 17 residues. CDR1 is LGHNA and CDR2 is YSLEER in the germline V gene. The chain's CDR3 is CASSQAARGNSGNTIYF. The DNA of the CDR3 is TGCGCCAGCAGCCAAGCTGCGAGGGGAAATTCTGGAAACACCATATATTTT.

The gene calls are TRBV7-9 and TRBJ2-3; 9 bases map to TRBD2. Germline lookup yields CDR1 SEHNR and CDR2 FQNEAQ (reference sequence). CDR3 length: 15 residues. V was pared by 3 bases and J by 4 bases, with 5 bases of the junction left unmatched. The CDR3 coding sequence is TGTGCCAGCAGCTTTAGCGGGGGTGGCGCAGATACGCAGTATTTT. It codes for CASSFSGGGADTQYF.

The chain carries TRBV5-6 and TRBJ1-5, with D hard to call. V was trimmed by 4 bases and J by 12 bases, leaving 14 bases between them. The germline CDR1 and CDR2 sequences are SGHDT and YYEEEE. The CDR3 length is 12 residues. For the CDR3, the DNA is TGTGCCAGCAGCCGCGCCCCCAGGCGCCAGCATTTT. Protein: CASSRAPRRQHF.

The rearrangement links TRBV2 to TRBJ1-6; D not resolved. Germline V gene lookup returns CDR1 SNHLY and CDR2 FYNNEI. This CDR3 spans 11 amino acids. The V gene lost 6 bases and the J gene lost 14 bases, with 11 bases spanning the gap. CDR3 sequence: CASSYGVTLHF. Written as DNA, the CDR3 is TGTGCCAGCAGCTACGGGGTTACCCTCCACTTT.

V usage is TRBV7-9 and J usage is TRBJ1-2; 8 nucleotides match TRBD1. The CDR3 is 15 residues long. Trimming cost V 5 bases and J 1 base; bases outside gene matches: 6. The germline gives CDR1 SEHNR, CDR2 FQNEAQ (reference sequence). CDR3 sequence reads: CASSPDRGVNYGYTF. The CDR3 coding sequence is TGTGCCAGCAGCCCCGACAGGGGTGTTAACTATGGCTACACCTTC.